The sequence of this TCR beta chain was determined in a study of T cell responses to AZD1222 COVID-19 vaccine. This CDR3 has 11 amino acids. CDR1 and CDR2 (germline): MDHEN, SYDVKM. The V gene lost 5 bases and the J gene lost 5 bases, with 4 bases spanning the gap. Study-wide findings and caveats: Researchers report vaccine-associated CD4 TCRs spanning spike, with dominance at 160-218 and 743-854.

Here immunoSEQ multiplex PCR was the method, and the copy in TCRdb shows in-frame clones only, minus some. The data contain roughly 100,000 clones, about 82% of them singletons. This clone appeared once. As yet, its antigen is unknown. In the same sample, other DNA sequences code for this CDR3. Specimen: peripheral blood, collected on day 0 of AZD1222 vaccination. The source is an adult in good health. V usage is TRBV28 and J usage is TRBJ1-5; D is undetermined. The CDR3 DNA reads as TGTGCCAGCAGTCTAGATCAGCCCCAGCATTTT. This translates into CASSLDQPQHF. Looking up the rest from reference TRBV28 and TRBJ1-5 gives the full variable domain: DVKVTQSSRYLVKRTGEKVFLECVQDMDHENMFWYRQDPGLGLRLIYFSYDVKMKEKGDIPEGYSVSREKKERFSLILESASTNQTSMYLCASSLDQPQHFGDGTRLSIL.